Below, 32 T cell receptor beta chains from the same sample are listed, as sequenced in a study of blood T cell repertoires in COVID-19. The protocol was immunoSEQ multiplex PCR, while the TCRdb copy is restricted to in-frame clones and leaves out a portion. Among approximately 300,000 clones listed, roughly 90% were seen once. Sequencing input: peripheral blood. Receptor source: a young man who had recovered from COVID-19.

The gene calls are TRBV21-1 and TRBJ2-1; the DNA was not used to check the table's D call, TRBD2. TRBV21-1 is designated a pseudogene. The CDR3 totals 16 residues. CDR3 DNA sequence: TGTGCCAGCCCTCCCAACGGGATAAGCTCCTACAATGAGCAGTTCTTC. The encoded protein is CASPPNGISSYNEQFF.

This sequence joins TRBV9 and TRBJ2-1, with TRBD2 identical over 7 bases. The CDR3 extends over 14 amino acids. V lost 2 bases to trimming and J lost 7 bases; unmatched junction nucleotides: 6. The germline V gene has CDR1 SGDLS and CDR2 YYNGEE. The CDR3 here is CASSVPGLRNEQFF. The DNA of the CDR3 is TGTGCCAGCAGCGTCCCGGGACTAAGAAATGAGCAGTTCTTC.

This clone was picked up one time. The chain couples TRBV5-4 to TRBJ2-7; 8 bases are a match to TRBD1. The CDR3 has 14 residues. Trimming at V came to 4 bases and at J to 2 bases, leaving 5 bases not matched to a gene. Germline CDR1 is SGHNT and CDR2 is YYREEE (reference sequence). CDR3 DNA sequence: TGTGCCAGCAGCAACCGGGACAGGCCCTACGAGCAGTACTTC. Translated, it gives CASSNRDRPYEQYF.

The chain carries TRBV3-1 (or the pseudogene TRBV3-2) and TRBJ2-5; D is ambiguous. This CDR3 is 13 amino acids long. Germline loops: CDR1 LGHDT, CDR2 YNNKEL (reference sequence). V dropped 1 base and J dropped 7 bases, with 10 bases sitting between them. CDR3 residues: CASSQGGSGTQYF. Here the CDR3 DNA reads TGTGCCAGCAGCCAAGGAGGCAGTGGGACCCAGTACTTC.

This clone showed up just once. The gene calls are TRBV5-6 and TRBJ1-1, with D possibly matching TRBD1 (5 bases). The CDR3 spans 16 residues. Trimming pared 4 bases from V and 4 bases from J, leaving 20 bases between. The germline gives CDR1 SGHDT, CDR2 YYEEEE. CDR3 nucleotide sequence: TGTGCCAGCAGCCCTGGGGGGAGGGAGGGATCCACTGAAGCTTTCTTT. This encodes CASSPGGREGSTEAFF.

V gene TRBV6-2 or TRBV6-3 combines with J gene TRBJ1-2, with D perhaps matching TRBD1 (6 bases). Trimming pared 4 bases from V and 6 bases from J, leaving 18 bases between. The CDR3 has 15 residues. Looked up from germline, CDR1 is MNHEY and CDR2 is SVGEGT. CDR3: CASSWEPGQTNGYTF. CDR3 in DNA: TGTGCCAGCAGTTGGGAACCGGGACAAACAAATGGCTACACCTTC.

J is TRBJ2-7 and V is TRBV25-1, with D hard to call. This CDR3 comprises 12 residues. Trimming shortened V by 1 base and J by 2 bases, and 3 bases separated the two germline ends. Germline V gene lookup returns CDR1 MGHDK and CDR2 SYGVNS. Here the CDR3 reads CASSESAYEQYF. CDR3 nucleotides: TGTGCCAGCAGTGAATCAGCCTACGAGCAGTACTTC.

V is TRBV7-8 and J is TRBJ2-5; TRBD2 aligns across 7 bases. CDR1 is SGHVS, CDR2 FQNEAQ, per germline. The CDR3 loop spans 13 amino acids. Trimming at V came to 3 bases and at J to 2 bases, leaving 0 bases not matched to a gene. This CDR3 is CASSFGGQETQYF. CDR3 bases: TGTGCCAGCAGCTTCGGGGGGCAAGAGACCCAGTACTTC.

The gene calls are TRBV19 and TRBJ2-7; 10 nucleotides line up with TRBD1. In germline, CDR1 is LNHDA, CDR2 SQIVND (reference sequence). The length of the CDR3 is 14 residues. With 7 bases clipped from V and 5 bases from J, the junction kept 8 bases outside the gene matches. This chain's CDR3 is CASTQGDRGHEQYF. CDR3 DNA sequence: TGTGCCAGTACCCAAGGGGACAGGGGCCACGAGCAGTACTTC.

V and J are TRBV30 and TRBJ2-3; TRBD2 is a possible D gene (5 bases). This CDR3 contains 13 residues. Germline CDR1 is GTSNPN and CDR2 is SVGIG (reference sequence). V was cut by 8 bases and J by 0 bases, with 12 bases left in between. For the CDR3, the DNA is TGTGCCGGCGGGTCCCCTAGCACAGATACGCAGTATTTT. It specifies CAGGSPSTDTQYF.

This sequence joins TRBV4-3 and TRBJ2-3; the D gene is possibly TRBD2 (5 bases). The CDR3 runs to 15 residues. Germline CDR1 LGHNA, CDR2 YSLEER. Trimming left V 4 bases short and J 2 bases short, with 13 bases between. Here the CDR3 DNA reads TGCGCCAGCAGCCCATCAACGCGGGCCACAGATACGCAGTATTTT. It is translated as CASSPSTRATDTQYF.

The chain joins TRBV21-1 to TRBJ2-2; the table's D gene call, TRBD2, was not cross checked with the DNA. TRBV21-1 is an annotated pseudogene. This CDR3 is 15 amino acids long. This CDR3 reads CASSKLPCTSGELFF. In DNA form, the CDR3 reads TGTGCCAGCAGCAAACTCCCCTGCACTTCCGGGGAGCTGTTTTTT.

This sequence joins TRBV18 and TRBJ1-2, with 9 bases lining up with TRBD1. V trimming: 5 bases; J trimming: 2 bases; junction bases outside the gene matches: 9. CDR3 size: 16 residues. Germline-derived CDR1 and CDR2 are KGHSH and LQKENI. The CDR3 DNA reads TGTGCCAGCTCAGCGTACCGGGACAGGGTAAACTATGGCTACACCTTC. It specifies CASSAYRDRVNYGYTF.

The V and J genes are TRBV2 and TRBJ1-1; 8 positions agree with TRBD1. Germline V gene sequence: CDR1 SNHLY, CDR2 FYNNEI. CDR3 length: 13 amino acids. J lost 4 bases, V lost 9 bases, and 7 bases had no gene match. This CDR3 reads CARVDRGSTEAFF. CDR3 sequence (DNA): TGTGCCAGGGTAGACAGGGGTAGCACTGAAGCTTTCTTT.

V is TRBV19 and J is TRBJ2-3; 12 bases map to TRBD2. From germline, CDR1 is LNHDA and CDR2 SQIVND (reference sequence). The CDR3 has 18 amino acids. V gave up 3 bases and J gave up 1 base; unmatched junction bases: 8. CDR3 coding DNA: TGTGCCAGTAGTATGACTAGCGGGAGAAGGATGGGCACAGATACGCAGTATTTT. Residues: CASSMTSGRRMGTDTQYF. The full variable domain, with the rest looked up from reference TRBV19 and TRBJ2-3, is DGGITQSPKYLFRKEGQNVTLSCEQNLNHDAMYWYRQDPGQGLRLIYYSQIVNDFQKGDIAEGYSVSREKKESFPLTVTSAQKNPTAFYLCASSMTSGRRMGTDTQYFGPGTRLTVL.

This chain connects TRBV2 to TRBJ2-3; 9 bases align to TRBD2. CDR1 SNHLY and CDR2 FYNNEI come from the germline V gene. V shed 7 bases, J shed 4 bases, and the junction held 9 bases outside the gene matches. CDR3 length equals 15 residues. In nucleotides, the CDR3 is TGTGCCAGCATCCGATCGCGGGAGGGCGCAGATACGCAGTATTTT. As protein: CASIRSREGADTQYF.

The CDR3 protein is CAWMEGLYNEQFF. The CDR3 bases are TGTGCCTGGATGGAGGGATTATACAATGAGCAGTTCTTC. The J gene is TRBJ2-1, the V gene TRBV30; perhaps TRBD2 as D (6 bases). CDR3 length equals 13 residues. V was trimmed by 4 bases and J by 4 bases, leaving 11 bases between them. The V gene's germline CDR1 is GTSNPN and CDR2 SVGIG (reference sequence).

This sequence joins TRBV11-3 and TRBJ2-3, with a weak D call TRBD1 (5 bases). Trimming removed 4 bases at V and 3 bases at J, with 11 bases between. Germline values: CDR1 SGHNT, CDR2 YENEEA. The CDR3 covers 14 residues. The CDR3: CASSSSGITDTQYF. CDR3 bases: TGTGCCAGCAGCTCTTCAGGGATAACAGATACGCAGTATTTT.

In DNA, the CDR3 is TGTGCCAGCAGCTTCTCGGACAATGAGCAGTTCTTC. Protein product: CASSFSDNEQFF. The rearrangement joins TRBV5-5 to TRBJ2-1; D is unresolved. The V end was cut by 2 bases, the J end by 5 bases, with 5 bases between. The CDR3 is made up of 12 amino acids. The germline gives CDR1 SGHKS, CDR2 YYEKEE (reference sequence). The full variable domain, its missing parts supplied by reference TRBV5-5 and TRBJ2-1, is DAGVTQSPTHLIKTRGQQVTLRCSPISGHKSVSWYQQVLGQGPQFIFQYYEKEERGRGNFPDRFSARQFPNYSSELNVNALLLGDSALYLCASSFSDNEQFFGPGTRLTVL.

The J gene is TRBJ2-3, the V gene TRBV2; tentatively, D is TRBD1 (6 bases). Germline V gene lookup returns CDR1 SNHLY and CDR2 FYNNEI. V shed 9 bases and J shed 3 bases, with 16 bases lying between them. The CDR3 runs 14 residues. The CDR3 loop is CASTGWAATDTQYF. CDR3 bases: TGTGCCAGTACAGGGTGGGCTGCAACAGATACGCAGTATTTT.

This chain connects TRBV15 to TRBJ1-2; D is unresolved. The germline CDR1 and CDR2 sequences are LNHNV and YYDKDF (reference sequence). V lost 3 bases, J lost 6 bases, and 11 bases lay in between. CDR3 size: 13 residues. CDR3 nucleotides: TGTGCCACCAGCAGGGACTTTACAGATGGCTACACCTTC. It specifies CATSRDFTDGYTF.

This clone was observed once. The V call is TRBV7-3, the J call TRBJ1-6; maybe TRBD1 (6 bases). Germline CDR1 is SGHTA and CDR2 is FQGTGA. There are 14 residues in the CDR3. V lost 3 bases and J lost 8, with 11 bases in between. CDR3 region: CASSLTGWDSPLHF. In nucleotides, the CDR3 is TGTGCCAGCAGCTTGACAGGCTGGGATTCACCCCTCCACTTT.

The CDR3: CSVEQRGVSYNEQFF. CDR3 bases: TGCAGCGTTGAACAGCGGGGGGTGTCCTACAATGAGCAGTTCTTC. The rearrangement joins TRBV29-1 to TRBJ2-1; 9 bases match TRBD2. Germline CDR1 is SQVTM and CDR2 is ANQGSEA. The junction had 3 bases not matched to a gene; V was cut back by 2 bases and J by 1 base. This CDR3 region has 15 residues.

The V and J genes are TRBV5-1 and TRBJ1-4; 7 nucleotides line up with TRBD1. This CDR3 has 13 residues. The ends lost 4 bases at V and 5 bases at J; junction bases unmatched: 2. Germline loops: CDR1 SGHRS, CDR2 YFSETQ. The CDR3 sequence is CASSEGQNEKLFF. DNA of the CDR3: TGCGCCAGCAGCGAGGGACAGAATGAAAAACTGTTTTTT.

The chain couples TRBV9 to TRBJ2-1; 16 bases match TRBD2. This CDR3 contains 20 residues. V lost 0 bases and J lost 0; bases outside the gene matches: 6. In germline, CDR1 is SGDLS, CDR2 YYNGEE. The CDR3 reads CASSVAGTSGRALSYNEQFF. The CDR3 region has the DNA TGTGCCAGCAGCGTAGCCGGGACTAGCGGGAGGGCCCTCTCCTACAATGAGCAGTTCTTC.

CDR3 loop: CASQGQGNTEAFF. CDR3 bases: TGTGCCAGCCAGGGACAGGGGAACACTGAAGCTTTCTTT. The V gene is TRBV4-2, the J gene TRBJ1-1; TRBD1 aligns across 9 bases. CDR1 is LGHNA, CDR2 YNFKEQ, per germline. The CDR3 totals 13 residues. With V trimmed by 8 bases and J by 1 base, 2 bases remained unmatched.

The chain recombines TRBV5-1 with TRBJ2-7; D uncertain. V lost 4 bases and J lost 6, with 11 bases in between. In germline, CDR1 is SGHRS, CDR2 YFSETQ. This CDR3 has 12 amino acids. This chain's CDR3 is CASSNDGGEQYF. The CDR3, as DNA: TGCGCCAGCAGCAATGACGGCGGCGAGCAGTACTTC.

The chain combines TRBV2 with TRBJ1-6; 7 bases fit TRBD1. Germline trimming cut 6 bases from V and 9 bases from J; bases unmatched to any gene: 11. Germline lookup yields CDR1 SNHLY and CDR2 FYNNEI. CDR3 size: 15 residues. Written as DNA, the CDR3 is TGTGCCAGCAGGCTCAGGGGGGATGGAGGTTCACCCCTCCACTTT. This encodes CASRLRGDGGSPLHF.

This clone was found once. This chain connects TRBV9 to TRBJ2-1, with D perhaps TRBD2 (7 bases). Per germline, CDR1 SGDLS and CDR2 YYNGEE. The CDR3 loop spans 18 amino acids. V lost 6 bases and J 0 bases, leaving 22 bases between the germline ends. CDR3 coding DNA: TGTGCCAGCACCCGTAGGGGAGGGGGGGTCGACTCCTACAATGAGCAGTTCTTC. As protein: CASTRRGGGVDSYNEQFF.

CDR3 in amino acids: CASSETLQGSYEQYF. In DNA form, the CDR3 reads TGTGCCAGCAGTGAAACCCTCCAGGGTTCCTACGAGCAGTACTTC. V gene TRBV25-1 combines with J gene TRBJ2-7; D possibly corresponds to TRBD1 (5 bases). With 2 bases removed from V and 1 base from J, the gap between germline ends came to 12 bases. This CDR3 comprises 15 residues. Germline V gene data show CDR1 as MGHDK and CDR2 as SYGVNS.

The CDR3 DNA is TGTGCCAGCAGTGGGACGCCAGGGGGCTTCACCGGGGAGCTGTTTTTT. It is translated as CASSGTPGGFTGELFF. V usage is TRBV6-1 and J usage is TRBJ2-2; 8 bases align to TRBD1. Germline V gene data show CDR1 as MNHNS and CDR2 as SASEGT. The V and J ends lost 4 bases and 4 bases, in that order; junction bases with no gene match: 8. This CDR3 comprises 16 residues.

The CDR3 coding sequence is TGCGCCAGCAGCCCGGGCACAGGGGGGAATGAAAAACTGTTTTTT. Translation: CASSPGTGGNEKLFF. The rearrangement joins TRBV5-1 to TRBJ1-4; 8 nucleotides match TRBD1. V lost 4 bases to trimming and J lost 5 bases; unmatched junction nucleotides: 7. This CDR3 contains 15 residues. The germline V gene has CDR1 SGHRS and CDR2 YFSETQ. The full variable domain, rest sourced from reference TRBV5-1 and TRBJ1-4, is KAGVTQTPRYLIKTRGQQVTLSCSPISGHRSVSWYQQTPGQGLQFLFEYFSETQRNKGNFPGRFSGRQFSNSRSEMNVSTLELGDSALYLCASSPGTGGNEKLFFGSGTQLSVL.